This TCR beta chain was captured in a study of shared T cell receptors in the human thymus. The CDR3 has 16 amino acids. Trimming cost V 0 bases and J 2 bases; bases outside gene matches: 6. Germline CDR1 is LGHNA and CDR2 is YSLEER. The assay was immunoSEQ multiplex PCR, and TCRdb's table has in-frame clones only and misses some. The sample shows more than 550,000 clones, about 90% of them seen only once. These data also featured in a second study, about human thymus T cells. From that second work: Resections removed during corrective heart surgery provided the thymus tissue used.

The sequencing input was thymocytes. The chain combines TRBV4-3 with TRBJ2-7; the match to TRBD2 covers 8 bases. The clonotype originates from a boy in the first two years of life with a congenital heart defect. CDR3 nucleotide sequence: TGCGCCAGCAGCCAAGATTCCACTAGCGGACCCTACGAGCAGTACTTC. Its translation: CASSQDSTSGPYEQYF.